This note documents a single TCR beta chain sequence. UMIs and sample barcodes were carried by the TCR alpha and TCR beta cDNA libraries that 5'RACE produced using constant-segment primers. From the 5' RACE reads, TCRdb called clonotypes with MiXCR, one entry per CDR3 protein. This table has roughly 250,000 distinct CDR3 sequences, 16% appearing once. The data were taken from a study of T-cell memory formation after mild COVID-19. CDR3 length: 14 residues. Per germline, CDR1 DFQATT and CDR2 SNEGSKA (reference sequence). The sequenced sample consisted of PBMCs or a T cell subset sorted from them (not recorded which). This TCR derives from a man aged 18-30 years who had mild COVID-19 (a few samples of this study predate the infection). Cell type and time point are not known. V usage is TRBV20-1 and J usage is TRBJ2-2, with 7 positions matching TRBD2. For the CDR3, the DNA is TGCAGCGCGACCGGGACTAAGAACACCGGGGAGCTGTTTTTT. Residues: CSATGTKNTGELFF.